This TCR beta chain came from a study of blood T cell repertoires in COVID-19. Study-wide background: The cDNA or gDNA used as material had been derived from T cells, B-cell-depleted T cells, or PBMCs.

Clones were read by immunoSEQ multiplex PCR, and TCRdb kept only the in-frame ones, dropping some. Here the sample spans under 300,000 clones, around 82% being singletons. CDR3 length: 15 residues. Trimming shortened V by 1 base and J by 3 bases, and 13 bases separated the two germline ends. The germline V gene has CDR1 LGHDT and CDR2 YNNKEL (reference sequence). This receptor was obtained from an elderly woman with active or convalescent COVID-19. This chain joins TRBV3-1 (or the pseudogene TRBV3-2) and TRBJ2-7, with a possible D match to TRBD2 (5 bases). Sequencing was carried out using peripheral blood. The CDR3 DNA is TGTGCCAGCAGCCAAGTCGAGGGATCGGGCTACGAGCAGTACTTC. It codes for CASSQVEGSGYEQYF.